The clone carrying this TCR beta chain was seen a single time. These data belong to a study of blood T cell repertoires in COVID-19. Study as a whole: Acute-phase and convalescent COVID-19 samples originated in the United States, Italy and Spain. Sources were T cells, B-cell-depleted T cells, or PBMCs; the material itself was cDNA or gDNA.

In the authors' workflow: Researchers report that nucleated cell counts were estimated from reference gene primer amplification. TCRdb's table, derived via immunoSEQ multiplex PCR, lists solely in-frame clones and lacks some. The V and J calls and clone size were taken over from that table, and D and trimming were inferred from the DNA. The data hold 95,000 to 150,000 clones, with 87% observed a single time. The CDR3 runs 14 residues. Germline values: CDR1 SGHRS, CDR2 YFSETQ. V lost 4 bases, J lost 3 bases, and 4 bases stayed unmatched. Material for sequencing was peripheral blood. This chain uses TRBV5-1 with TRBJ1-1, with 9 bases aligning to TRBD1. This sequence originates from a woman aged 70-85 years with acute or convalescent COVID-19. The DNA for the CDR3 is TGCGCCAGCAGCATACAGGGGGCTTACACTGAAGCTTTCTTT. Translating it yields CASSIQGAYTEAFF. Variable domain in full (rest from reference TRBV5-1 and TRBJ1-1): KAGVTQTPRYLIKTRGQQVTLSCSPISGHRSVSWYQQTPGQGLQFLFEYFSETQRNKGNFPGRFSGRQFSNSRSEMNVSTLELGDSALYLCASSIQGAYTEAFFGQGTRLTVV.